The clone carrying this TCR beta chain was seen once. Roughly 0.45 to 1 ug RNA was reverse transcribed with random hexamers. Across 54 Vbeta and 13 Jbeta, TCR beta CDR3 was amplified with immunoSEQ multiplex PCR. MiXCR, run by TCRdb on the immunoSEQ multiplex PCR reads, gives a single entry per CDR3 protein. The sample includes around 50,000 distinct CDR3 sequences, approximately 92% of them seen just once. Trimming at V came to 4 bases and at J to 7 bases, leaving 10 bases not matched to a gene. The CDR3 totals 15 residues. This sample is part of a study of CD8 T cells in Susac syndrome. This TCR was sampled from a human donor in good health. The source material was CD8+ T cells from PBMCs. The chain is built from TRBV12-3 or TRBV12-4 and TRBJ2-7; 10 nucleotides agree with TRBD1. CDR3 loop: CASSSTGTGEVEQYF. As DNA, the CDR3 is TGTGCCAGCAGTTCGACCGGGACAGGGGAAGTGGAGCAGTACTTC.